This T cell receptor (beta chain) is drawn from a study of T-cell reconstitution after alpha-beta-depleted transplantation in children. General study results and limits: A year had passed since transplant, and T-cell counts and diversity by then came mostly from newly produced T cells.

Regarding this clonotype: Its antigen is unknown.

Unique molecular identifiers were built into the TCRbeta library. TCRdb passed the PCR reads through MiXCR, listing each CDR3 protein once. This table holds hundreds of thousands of distinct CDR3 sequences, approximately 7.3% found once. From germline, CDR1 is MNHEY and CDR2 SVGAGI. Unmatched junction bases numbered 2, after V lost 1 base and J lost 7 bases. The CDR3 is 13 residues long. This chain uses TRBV6-5 with TRBJ1-2; TRBD1 agrees at 8 bases. Sequenced material: peripheral blood, taken 360 days after TCRalphabeta/CD19-depleted stem cell transplant. The clonotype was recovered from a female patient between 2 and 10 years old who had a stem cell transplant for Fanconi anemia, so the T cells may come from the graft donor. The CDR3 is CASSYLQGGGYTF. The CDR3 DNA reads TGTGCCAGCAGTTACTTACAGGGGGGTGGCTACACCTTC.